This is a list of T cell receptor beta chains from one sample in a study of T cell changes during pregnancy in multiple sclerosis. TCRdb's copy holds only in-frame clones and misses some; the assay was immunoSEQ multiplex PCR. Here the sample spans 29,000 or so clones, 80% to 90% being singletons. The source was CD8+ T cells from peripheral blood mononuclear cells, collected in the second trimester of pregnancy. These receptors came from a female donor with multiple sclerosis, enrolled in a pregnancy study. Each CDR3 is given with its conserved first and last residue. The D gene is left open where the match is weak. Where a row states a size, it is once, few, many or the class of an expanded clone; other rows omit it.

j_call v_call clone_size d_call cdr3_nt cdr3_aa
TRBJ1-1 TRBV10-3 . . TGTGCCATCAGTGAGTCGCGAGGGAACACTGAAGCTTTCTTT CAISESRGNTEAFF
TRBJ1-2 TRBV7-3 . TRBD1 TGTGCCAGCAGCCCCGGACAGGGGGCAGGCTATGGCTACACCTTC CASSPGQGAGYGYTF
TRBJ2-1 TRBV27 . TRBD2 TGTGCCAGCAGTCCTCGGGGGGTCTACAATGAGCAGTTCTTC CASSPRGVYNEQFF
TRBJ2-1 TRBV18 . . TGTGCCAGCTCACCAGGCAGGTACTCCTACAATGAGCAGTTCTTC CASSPGRYSYNEQFF
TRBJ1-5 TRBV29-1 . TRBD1 TGCAGCGCAGGGACAGGGGACGACGGGCCCCAGCATTTT CSAGTGDDGPQHF
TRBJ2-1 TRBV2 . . TGTGCCAGCAGGCGTACTTCCTACAATGAGCAGTTCTTC CASRRTSYNEQFF
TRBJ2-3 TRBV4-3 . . TGCGCCAGCAGCCAAGATTGGGCAGCGGGCCTGACAGATACGCAGTATTTT CASSQDWAAGLTDTQYF
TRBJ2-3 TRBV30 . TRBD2 TGTGCCTGGAGTGTAGCGGGAGACGCAGATACGCAGTATTTT CAWSVAGDADTQYF
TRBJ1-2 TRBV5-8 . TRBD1 TGTGCCAGCAGCTTATCGGGGACAGGGGTCCTCCGTTTTCTATATGGCTACACCTTC CASSLSGTGVLRFLYGYTF
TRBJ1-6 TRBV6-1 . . TGTGCCAGCAGTGGACACAGTGATCCCCTCCACTTT CASSGHSDPLHF
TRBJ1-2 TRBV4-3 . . TGCGCCAGCAGCCCGAAGACAGATCAAAACTATGGCTACACCTTC CASSPKTDQNYGYTF
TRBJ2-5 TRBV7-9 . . TGTGCCAGCAGCTTGGAGGGGATCCAAGAGACCCAGTACTTC CASSLEGIQETQYF
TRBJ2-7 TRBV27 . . TGTGCCAGCAGTCTGAACCGAGGATGGGAGCAGTACTTC CASSLNRGWEQYF
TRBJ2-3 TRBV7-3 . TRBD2 TGTGCCAGCAGCTTAATAGCGGGAGGTCGTCTTACGCAGTATTTT CASSLIAGGRLTQYF
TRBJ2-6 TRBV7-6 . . TGTGCCAGCAGCTTAGTGGGAGAAGGGAGTGGGGCCAACGTCCTGACTTTC CASSLVGEGSGANVLTF
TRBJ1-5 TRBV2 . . TGTGCCAGCACTCAGCGGGATTATAGCAATCAGCCCCAGCATTTT CASTQRDYSNQPQHF
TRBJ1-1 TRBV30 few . TGTGCCTGGGGACAGACAGACACTGAAGCTTTCTTT CAWGQTDTEAFF
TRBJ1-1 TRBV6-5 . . TGTGCCAGCAGTTACAGGGAGGACACTGAAGCTTTCTTT CASSYREDTEAFF
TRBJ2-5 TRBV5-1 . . TGCGCCAGCAGCTTGGCCGAGGCGGGACAAGAGACCCAGTACTTC CASSLAEAGQETQYF
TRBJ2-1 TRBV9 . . TGTGCTTCGCTCGGGGTAGCCGGCGAGCAGTTCTTC CASLGVAGEQFF
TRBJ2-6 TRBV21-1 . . TGTGCCAGCAGCAAAGCCCCCGGAGGTGGGAAAACTGGGGCCAACGTCCTGACTTTC CASSKAPGGGKTGANVLTF
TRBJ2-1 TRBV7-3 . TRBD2 TGTGCCAGCAGCTTAGACTTATCCAGTACTAGCGGGGGGGCCTCCCCCTACAATGAGCAGTTCTTC CASSLDLSSTSGGASPYNEQFF
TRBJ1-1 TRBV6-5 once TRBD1 TGTGCCAGCATCGACAGGGGAGACACTGAAGCTTTCTTT CASIDRGDTEAFF
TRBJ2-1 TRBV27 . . TGTGCCAGCAGTGCCACAGGGCCCAATGAGCAGTTCTTC CASSATGPNEQFF
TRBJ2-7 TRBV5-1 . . TGCGCCAGCAGCCCAAGTTTGAGACCTCGGGGCTACGAGCAGTACTTC CASSPSLRPRGYEQYF
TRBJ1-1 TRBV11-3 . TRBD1 TGTGCCAGCAGCTACGGTCAGGGGGCAACTGAAGCTTTCTTT CASSYGQGATEAFF
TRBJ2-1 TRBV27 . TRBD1 TGTGCCAGCAGCCCCGATGCGACAGGGATCAATGAGCAGTTCTTC CASSPDATGINEQFF
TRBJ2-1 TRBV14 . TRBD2 TGTGCCAGCAGCCAAGATCGGCGGGGGGGCGCCTACAATGAGCAGTTCTTC CASSQDRRGGAYNEQFF
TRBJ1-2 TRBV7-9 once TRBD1 TGTGCCAGCAGCTTAGCGATTGGACAGGATTATGGCTACACCTTC CASSLAIGQDYGYTF
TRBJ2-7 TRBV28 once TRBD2 TGTGCCAGCAGTTTATTGGGACTAGCGGGGGAGGCCTACGAGCAGTACTTC CASSLLGLAGEAYEQYF
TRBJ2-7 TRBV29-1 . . TGCAGCGTTGTCGACAGGTGGACCTACGAGCAGTACTTC CSVVDRWTYEQYF
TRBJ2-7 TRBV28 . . TGTGCCAGCAGTTTAGTTCAGGGCCTCTCCTACGAGCAGTACTTC CASSLVQGLSYEQYF
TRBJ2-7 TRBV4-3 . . TGCGCCAGCAGCCAAGAGGCTTTGTCCTACGAGCAGTACTTC CASSQEALSYEQYF